The present T cell receptor (beta chain) was sequenced within a study of cytomegalovirus exposure and HLA in healthy donors. The V segment lost 1 base and the J segment 0 bases; nucleotides outside the gene matches: 10. The CDR3 totals 19 residues. CDR1 is SEHNR and CDR2 is FQNEAQ in the germline V gene (reference sequence). The PCR had 60 Vbeta and 13 Jbeta primers. Libraries were prepared by immunoSEQ multiplex PCR; TCRdb keeps only in-frame clonotypes and omits some of them. The sample lists around 100,000 clones, approximately 60% occurring once. Findings and caveats of the study: Sequencing likely produced, as an artifact, a cluster of highly shared sequence variants. Specificity of three CMV-associated chains for CMV antigens was verified in vitro. Donors belonging to an Asian-associated ancestry cluster reportedly showed fewer N-insertions in productive TCRs than the roughly 670-donor mean, according to what a later analysis found.

Concerning this clone itself: Its antigen is as yet unknown.

The material sequenced was PBMCs. The rearrangement links TRBV7-9 to TRBJ1-4; 8 nucleotides agree with TRBD1. The clonotype originates from a woman in her thirties in good health and CMV-seronegative. In nucleotides, the CDR3 is TGTGCCAGCAGCTTAGGGGTGACAGGGGATCCCACAACTAATGAAAAACTGTTTTTT. Encoded protein: CASSLGVTGDPTTNEKLFF. The full variable domain, rest sourced from reference TRBV7-9 and TRBJ1-4, is DTGVSQNPRHKITKRGQNVTFRCDPISEHNRLYWYRQTLGQGPEFLTYFQNEAQLEKSRLLSDRFSAERPKGSFSTLEIQRTEQGDSAMYLCASSLGVTGDPTTNEKLFFGSGTQLSVL.